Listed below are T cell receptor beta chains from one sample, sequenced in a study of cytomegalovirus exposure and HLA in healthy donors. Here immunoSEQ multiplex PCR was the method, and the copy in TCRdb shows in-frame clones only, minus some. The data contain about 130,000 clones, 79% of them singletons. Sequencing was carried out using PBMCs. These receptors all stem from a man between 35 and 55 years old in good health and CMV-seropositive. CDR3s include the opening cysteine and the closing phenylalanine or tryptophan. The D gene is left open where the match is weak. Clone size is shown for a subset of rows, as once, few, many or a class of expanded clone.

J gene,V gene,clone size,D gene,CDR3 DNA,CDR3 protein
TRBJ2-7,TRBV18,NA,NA,TGTGCCAGCTCGCCAGACTTAGGTCTCTACGAGCAGTACTTC,CASSPDLGLYEQYF
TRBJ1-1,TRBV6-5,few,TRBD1,TGTGCCAGCAGCGCCGCAACAGGGGTTTTCGAAGCTTTCTTT,CASSAATGVFEAFF
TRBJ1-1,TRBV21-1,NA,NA,TGTGCCAGCAGCAAAGGGGGCAGGGGGGCCCGGGGGACTGAAGCTTTCTTT,CASSKGGRGARGTEAFF
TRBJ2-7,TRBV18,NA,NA,TGTGCCAGCTCACCGGAACAGTTTGTTACCTACGAGCAGTACTTC,CASSPEQFVTYEQYF
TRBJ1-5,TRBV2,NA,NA,TGTGCCAGCTTGGACGGGAATAGCAATCAGCCCCAGCATTTT,CASLDGNSNQPQHF
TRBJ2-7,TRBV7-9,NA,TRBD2,TGTTCCAGCAGCCCGACTGAGCGGGAGGGGCAGTACTTC,CSSSPTEREGQYF
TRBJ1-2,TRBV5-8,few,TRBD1,TGTGCCAGCAGCTTTGCAGGGGGCGAGGGCTACACCTTC,CASSFAGGEGYTF
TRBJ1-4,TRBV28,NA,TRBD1,TGTGCCAGCAGTCCAGGGGGAAAACTGTTTTTT,CASSPGGKLFF
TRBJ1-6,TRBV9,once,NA,TGTGCCAGCAGCGTAGACCAGGACACCTATAATTCACCCCTCCACTTT,CASSVDQDTYNSPLHF
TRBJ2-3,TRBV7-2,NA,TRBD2,TGTGCCAGCAGCCTATATACCCCCTTGGCGGGAGAGACAGATACGCAGTATTTT,CASSLYTPLAGETDTQYF
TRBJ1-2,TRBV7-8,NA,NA,TGTGCCAGCAGCTTAGAAAGGCTAAGCGGCGGAGGATTAATCTACACCTTC,CASSLERLSGGGLIYTF
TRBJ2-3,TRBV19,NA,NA,TGTGCCAGTAGAGCAGCGGCCAACACGGATACGCAGTATTTT,CASRAAANTDTQYF
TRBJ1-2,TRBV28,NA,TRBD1,TGTGCCAGCAGTGCATACCCGAGACAGGGCCATGGCTACACCTTC,CASSAYPRQGHGYTF
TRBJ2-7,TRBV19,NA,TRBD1,TGTGCCAGTAGCATCGGACAGGCTTCCTACGAGCAGTACTTC,CASSIGQASYEQYF
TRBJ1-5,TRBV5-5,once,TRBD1,TGTGCCAGCAGCTTGCGTGGGACAGAAGTCCAGCCCCAGCATTTT,CASSLRGTEVQPQHF
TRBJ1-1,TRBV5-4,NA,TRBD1,TGTGCCAGCAGTTTGACCAAGAGGGGGCGCGGCACTGAAGCTTTCTTT,CASSLTKRGRGTEAFF
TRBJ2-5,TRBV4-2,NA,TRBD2,TGTGCCAGCAGCCAATACGGACTAGCGGCTTCGGCGGAGACCCAGTACTTC,CASSQYGLAASAETQYF
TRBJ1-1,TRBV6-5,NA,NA,TGTGCCAGCAGTCTCAACTCGGGGGGAACTGAAGCTTTCTTT,CASSLNSGGTEAFF
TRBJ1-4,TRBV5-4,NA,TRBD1,TGTGCCAGCAGCGGAGGGACAGGGAGGTACGAAAAACTGTTTTTT,CASSGGTGRYEKLFF
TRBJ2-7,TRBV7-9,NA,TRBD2,TGTGCCAGCAGCTCACGTCTGGGGGTTCGCGGGAGTAACGAGCAGTACTTC,CASSSRLGVRGSNEQYF
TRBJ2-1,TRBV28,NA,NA,TGTGCCAGCAGTTTAGTATTAGCCCGACGGGGTGAGCAGTTCTTC,CASSLVLARRGEQFF
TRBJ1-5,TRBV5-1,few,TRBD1,TGCGCCAGCAGCCCTCAGGGGGCGAAGGAACAGCCCCAGCATTTT,CASSPQGAKEQPQHF
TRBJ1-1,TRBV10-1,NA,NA,TGCGCCAGCGCCCCCAAGGAGGGGAACACTGAAGCTTTCTTT,CASAPKEGNTEAFF
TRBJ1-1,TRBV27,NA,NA,TGTGCCAGCAGTTTATCAACAGAGAGGAACACTGAAGCTTTCTTT,CASSLSTERNTEAFF
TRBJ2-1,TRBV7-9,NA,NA,TGTGCCAGCAGCCGTCCCTCTCGGGAGCAGTTCTTC,CASSRPSREQFF
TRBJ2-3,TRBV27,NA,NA,TGTGCCAGCAGCCCCCCTGGACTTTTCACAGATACGCAGTATTTT,CASSPPGLFTDTQYF
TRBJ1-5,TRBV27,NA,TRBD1,TGTGCCAGCAGTCACCCGGGACAGGGGGCGACCCAGCATTTT,CASSHPGQGATQHF
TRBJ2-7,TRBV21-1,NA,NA,TGTGCCAGCAGCAAAGAGTACAGGAAAAGGGTGACCTACGAGCAGTACTTC,CASSKEYRKRVTYEQYF
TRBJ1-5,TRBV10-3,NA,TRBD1,TGTGCCATCAGTGAGTCGCCCTCTCGGAGGGGGCGCGATCAGCCCCAGCATTTT,CAISESPSRRGRDQPQHF
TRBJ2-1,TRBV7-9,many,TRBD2,TGTGCCAGCAGCTTAGGGACTAGACTCAATGAGCAGTTCTTC,CASSLGTRLNEQFF
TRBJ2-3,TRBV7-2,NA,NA,TGTGCCAGCAGCCCATTAAGGTACGCAGGCCCAGGAGATACGCAGTATTTT,CASSPLRYAGPGDTQYF
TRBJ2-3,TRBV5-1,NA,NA,TGCGCCAGCAGCTTTTCGGGGGACACAGATACGCAGTATTTT,CASSFSGDTDTQYF
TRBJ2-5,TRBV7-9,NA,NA,TGTGCCAGCAGCTTAATGGGGCCTGAGACCCAGTACTTC,CASSLMGPETQYF
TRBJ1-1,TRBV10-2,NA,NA,TGCGCCAGCAGTGAGTCAGGGACACCACCTGAAGCTTTCTTT,CASSESGTPPEAFF
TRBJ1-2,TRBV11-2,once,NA,TGTGCCAGCAGCTTAAGTATTCAGGTCTCGTCCCCTAACTATGGCTACACCTTC,CASSLSIQVSSPNYGYTF
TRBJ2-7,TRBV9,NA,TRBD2,TGTGCCAGCAGCGTTCACAGCGGACTAGCGGGACCCCGGTCCTACGAGCAGTACTTC,CASSVHSGLAGPRSYEQYF
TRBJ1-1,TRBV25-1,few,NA,TGTGCCAGCAGTCCCACAGGGTTGAACACTGAAGCTTTCTTT,CASSPTGLNTEAFF
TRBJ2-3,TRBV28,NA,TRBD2,TGTGCCAGCAGTTTATCGAGCGGGAGATTTGCAGATACGCAGTATTTT,CASSLSSGRFADTQYF
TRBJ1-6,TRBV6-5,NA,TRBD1,TGTGCCAGCAGTCGCGGACAGGGTATCAGTTCACCCCTCCACTTT,CASSRGQGISSPLHF
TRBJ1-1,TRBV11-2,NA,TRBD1,TGTGCCAGCAGCTGGGACAGAGGTAACACTGAAGCTTTCTTT,CASSWDRGNTEAFF
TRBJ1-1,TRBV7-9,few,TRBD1,TGTGCCAGCGTCTTGACAGGGGAAGCTTTCTTT,CASVLTGEAFF
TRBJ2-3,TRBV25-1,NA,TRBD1,TGTGCCAGCAGTACCCGGACAGGGGAGGATACGCAGTATTTT,CASSTRTGEDTQYF
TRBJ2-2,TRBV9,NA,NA,TGTGCCAGCAGCTTAGCGGTCGCTGAGTACACCGGGGAGCTGTTTTTT,CASSLAVAEYTGELFF